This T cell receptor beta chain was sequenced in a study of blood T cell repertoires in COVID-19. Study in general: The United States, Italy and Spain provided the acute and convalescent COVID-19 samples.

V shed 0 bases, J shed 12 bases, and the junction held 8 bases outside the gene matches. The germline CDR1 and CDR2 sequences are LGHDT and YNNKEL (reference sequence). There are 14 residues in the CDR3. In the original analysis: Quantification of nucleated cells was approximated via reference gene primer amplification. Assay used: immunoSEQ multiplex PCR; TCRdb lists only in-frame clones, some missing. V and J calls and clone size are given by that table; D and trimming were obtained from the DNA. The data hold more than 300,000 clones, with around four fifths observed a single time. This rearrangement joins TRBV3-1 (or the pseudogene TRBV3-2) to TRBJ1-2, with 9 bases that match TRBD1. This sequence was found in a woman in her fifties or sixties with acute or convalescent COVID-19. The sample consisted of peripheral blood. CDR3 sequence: CASSQEGQGHADTF. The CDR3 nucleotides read TGTGCCAGCAGCCAAGAGGGACAGGGCCACGCGGACACCTTC.